Presented here are 15 T cell receptor beta chains from one specimen sequenced in a study of shared clonotypes between healthy human individuals. TCRdb's table, derived via immunoSEQ multiplex PCR, lists solely in-frame clones and lacks some. The sample holds roughly 500,000 clones, approximately 79% seen once. The sequencing sample was made of PBMCs. These receptors came from a middle-aged woman in good health. Some clones in this sample may be carry-over from other donors' samples.

The CDR3, as DNA: TGTGCCAGCAGTCCTACGGCGGCTACCTACGAGCAGTACTTC. Protein: CASSPTAATYEQYF. This chain links TRBV2 with TRBJ2-7, with D hard to call. Germline lookup yields CDR1 SNHLY and CDR2 FYNNEI. The length of the CDR3 is 14 residues. V was cut by 5 bases and J by 2 bases, with 13 bases left in between.

CDR3 in DNA: TGTGCCATCAGCCCGACAGGGGGCACTGAAGCTTTCTTT. This translates into CAISPTGGTEAFF. The chain recombines TRBV10-3 with TRBJ1-1, with TRBD1 identical over 9 bases. With V trimmed by 6 bases and J by 4 bases, 3 bases remained unmatched. Germline CDR1 ENHRY, CDR2 SYGVKD. This CDR3 has 13 amino acids.

The chain is built from TRBV7-6 and TRBJ2-2; 8 bases are a match to TRBD1. V lost 0 bases, J lost 5 bases, and 8 bases stayed unmatched. Looked up from germline, CDR1 is SGHVS and CDR2 is FNYEAQ. The CDR3 has 17 amino acids. CDR3 bases: TGTGCCAGCAGCTTAGCGGACAGGGAGCTCTTAACCGGGGAGCTGTTTTTT. Translating it yields CASSLADRELLTGELFF.

The chain combines TRBV13 with TRBJ2-7, with TRBD2 as a possible D gene (6 bases). Looked up from germline, CDR1 is PRHDT and CDR2 is FYEKMQ (reference sequence). The ends were cut back, 5 bases at V and 7 bases at J, with 15 bases in the middle. There are 13 residues in the CDR3. The CDR3 sequence is CASSQRSREEQYF. For the CDR3, the DNA is TGTGCCAGCAGCCAAAGGTCTCGGGAGGAGCAGTACTTC.

V is TRBV6-1 and J is TRBJ1-3, with a tentative D call TRBD1 (5 bases). Germline lookup yields CDR1 MNHNS and CDR2 SASEGT. V was shortened by 3 bases and J by 8 bases, with 14 bases between the two germline ends. The CDR3 is 14 residues long. The CDR3 DNA follows: TGTGCCAGCAGTGATGGGGGAAGCGGGTACACCATATATTTT. It encodes CASSDGGSGYTIYF.

In DNA, the CDR3 is TGTGCCAGCAGTCCGGGGACAGGGGGCACTGAAGCTTTCTTT. Translation gives CASSPGTGGTEAFF. This rearrangement joins TRBV6-6 to TRBJ1-1, with 11 bases that match TRBD1. The V gene end was trimmed by 5 bases and the J gene end by 4 bases; junction bases not matched to a gene: 3. Germline CDR1 is MNHNY and CDR2 is SVGAGI (reference sequence). The CDR3 length is 14 residues.

This rearrangement joins TRBV18 to TRBJ2-4; TRBD1 matches 9 bases. This CDR3 contains 15 residues. Unmatched junction bases numbered 11, after V lost 6 bases and J lost 8 bases. The germline V gene encodes CDR1 KGHSH and CDR2 LQKENI. Here the CDR3 DNA reads TGTGCCAGCTCTTCAACAGGGGGCGCCAAGGACATTCAGTACTTC. Encoded protein: CASSSTGGAKDIQYF.

CDR3 amino acids: CASGRGQWDYEQYF. The CDR3 DNA reads TGTGCCAGCGGGCGAGGACAATGGGACTACGAGCAGTACTTC. J is TRBJ2-7 and V is TRBV27; D possibly corresponds to TRBD1 (5 bases). Germline-derived CDR1 and CDR2 are MNHEY and SMNVEV (reference sequence). The CDR3 extends over 14 amino acids. Trimming cost V 8 bases and J 3 bases, with 17 bases left between them.

The chain combines TRBV9 with TRBJ2-3; the D is unclear. The CDR3 runs to 14 residues. Trimming left V 0 bases short and J 5 bases short, with 10 bases between. Germline values: CDR1 SGDLS, CDR2 YYNGEE. Here the CDR3 DNA reads TGTGCCAGCAGCGTAGTCGGCCCGGGAGATACGCAGTATTTT. It yields the protein CASSVVGPGDTQYF.

V is TRBV4-3 and J is TRBJ2-2; no clear D. CDR1 and CDR2 (germline): LGHNA, YSLEER. The CDR3 extends over 14 amino acids. V was pared by 4 bases and J by 1 base, with 7 bases between. CDR3 nucleotides: TGCGCCAGCAGCCGAGACGTGAACACCGGGGAGCTGTTTTTT. This gives the protein CASSRDVNTGELFF.

This rearrangement joins TRBV27 to TRBJ1-2; TRBD1 matches at 7 bases. The CDR3 is 14 residues long. The V gene end was trimmed by 7 bases and the J gene end by 3 bases; junction bases not matched to a gene: 8. CDR1 MNHEY and CDR2 SMNVEV come from the germline V gene (reference sequence). CDR3 in amino acids: CASTRTGGDYGYTF. CDR3 nucleotide sequence: TGTGCCAGCACTCGGACAGGCGGGGACTATGGCTACACCTTC.

The table lists this clone with a few counts. The V gene is TRBV6-1, the J gene TRBJ2-2; D gene unclear. The germline gives CDR1 MNHNS, CDR2 SASEGT. CDR3 size: 12 residues. Trimming took 3 bases from V and 3 from J, leaving 2 bases between them. In DNA form, the CDR3 reads TGTGCCAGCAGTGAGTACACCGGGGAGCTGTTTTTT. Translated: CASSEYTGELFF.

The J gene is TRBJ2-1, the V gene TRBV2; TRBD2 matches at 15 bases. This CDR3 is 16 amino acids long. Germline V gives CDR1 SNHLY, CDR2 FYNNEI. With 7 bases clipped from V and 8 bases from J, the junction kept 9 bases outside the gene matches. The CDR3 DNA is TGTGCCAGCAAACGGGGACTAGCGGGAGGTACCCATGAGCAGTTCTTC. Translating it yields CASKRGLAGGTHEQFF.

The chain carries TRBV5-1 and TRBJ2-7, with D perhaps matching TRBD2 (6 bases). There are 15 residues in the CDR3. The V end lost 0 bases, the J end lost 3 bases, and 13 bases lay between the germline ends. CDR1 is SGHRS and CDR2 is YFSETQ in the germline V gene. CDR3 coding DNA: TGCGCCAGCAGCTTGGGGCAGGGAGGCAGCTACGAGCAGTACTTC. Residues: CASSLGQGGSYEQYF.

V usage is TRBV7-2 and J usage is TRBJ2-3; possible D gene TRBD2, 6 bases. The germline V and J ends were trimmed by 8 bases and 3 bases, with 15 bases remaining between them. CDR1 and CDR2 (germline): SGHTA, FQGNSA. The CDR3 length is 14 residues. The chain's CDR3 is CASGKLAGTDTQYF. The CDR3 coding sequence is TGTGCCAGCGGAAAACTAGCTGGTACAGATACGCAGTATTTT.